The 20 T cell receptor beta chains below were found in one sample sequenced in a study of blood T cell repertoires in COVID-19. This table comes from immunoSEQ multiplex PCR, and its TCRdb copy is limited to in-frame clones, with some not included. The top ten hold 7.5% to 9.5% of the sample, which has hundreds of thousands of clones, roughly 89% seen once. The sequenced sample consisted of peripheral blood. Source of these receptors: a woman in her 50s with COVID-19, enrolled during active disease.

The chain links TRBV5-6 to TRBJ1-5; weak D call: TRBD1 (5 bases). Germline CDR1 SGHDT, CDR2 YYEEEE. The CDR3 length is 13 residues. V dropped 4 bases and J dropped 7 bases, with 12 bases sitting between them. CDR3 nucleotides: TGTGCCAGCAGCGCCAGGGCTGGGCAGCCCCAGCATTTT. Its protein is CASSARAGQPQHF. The whole variable domain, remainder taken from reference TRBV5-6 and TRBJ1-5, is DAGVTQSPTHLIKTRGQQVTLRCSPKSGHDTVSWYQQALGQGPQFIFQYYEEEERQRGNFPDRFSGHQFPNYSSELNVNALLLGDSALYLCASSARAGQPQHFGDGTRLSIL.

This clone was found once. The chain has TRBV27 and TRBJ2-3, with D hard to call. The germline V and J ends were trimmed by 2 bases and 1 base, with 25 bases remaining between them. CDR3 length: 20 residues. Looked up from germline, CDR1 is MNHEY and CDR2 is SMNVEV (reference sequence). The CDR3 region has the DNA TGTGCCAGCAGTTTACTTACCCTCCACGGTTTACTACACGGCACAGATACGCAGTATTTT. Translation: CASSLLTLHGLLHGTDTQYF.

The chain employs TRBV19 and TRBJ1-1; D not resolved. CDR1 and CDR2 (germline): LNHDA, SQIVND (reference sequence). The CDR3 loop spans 13 amino acids. V was cut by 4 bases and J by 1 base, with 7 bases left in between. CDR3 sequence reads: CASSSHGNTEAFF. CDR3 DNA: TGTGCCAGTAGTAGTCACGGGAACACTGAAGCTTTCTTT.

The CDR3 region has the DNA TGTGCCAGCAGTTTAAGAGGACTAGTCTTCCGTGAGACCCAGTACTTC. As protein: CASSLRGLVFRETQYF. The gene calls are TRBV28 and TRBJ2-5, with 7 positions matching TRBD2. From germline, CDR1 is MDHEN and CDR2 SYDVKM. Trimming removed 2 bases from V and 5 bases from J; junction bases left unmatched: 11. The CDR3 is 16 residues long.

The gene calls are TRBV4-1 and TRBJ1-1; D perhaps matches TRBD1 (5 bases). The germline V gene has CDR1 MGHRA and CDR2 YSYEKL. Trimming took off 6 bases at V and 2 bases at J, with 13 bases between the two ends. CDR3 length equals 14 residues. CDR3 sequence (DNA): TGCGCCAGCAGAAAACAGGACGCTAACACTGAAGCTTTCTTT. Translated, it gives CASRKQDANTEAFF.

The genes are TRBV9 and TRBJ1-5, with 9 bases fitting TRBD1. CDR3 length: 16 amino acids. Germline V gene lookup returns CDR1 SGDLS and CDR2 YYNGEE. With V trimmed by 3 bases and J by 7 bases, 11 bases remained unmatched. This CDR3 reads CASSAGGQGLEQPQHF. CDR3 coding DNA: TGTGCCAGCAGCGCAGGAGGACAGGGGTTAGAGCAGCCCCAGCATTTT.

The chain joins TRBV3-1 (or the pseudogene TRBV3-2) to TRBJ2-3, with TRBD1 as a possible D gene (6 bases). The CDR3 sequence is 15 residues long. Germline CDR1 reads LGHDT; CDR2 reads YNNKEL (reference sequence). The ends were cut back, 4 bases at V and 1 base at J, with 12 bases in the middle. The CDR3, as DNA: TGTGCCAGCAGCCCGTCAGGGGTGGGCACAGATACGCAGTATTTT. Translated, it gives CASSPSGVGTDTQYF.

The chain's CDR3 is CASSRGGTSGTDTQYF. CDR3 sequence (DNA): TGCGCCAGCAGCAGAGGCGGGACTAGCGGCACAGATACGCAGTATTTT. The rearrangement joins TRBV5-1 to TRBJ2-3; 10 positions agree with TRBD2. Germline V gene lookup returns CDR1 SGHRS and CDR2 YFSETQ. Trimming removed 4 bases from V and 1 base from J; junction bases left unmatched: 6. The CDR3 is made up of 16 amino acids.

This clone is a singleton in its sample. The rearrangement joins TRBV9 to TRBJ2-2; 10 bases line up with TRBD2. The CDR3 spans 14 residues. Germline assignment: CDR1 SGDLS and CDR2 YYNGEE. Germline trimming cut 6 bases from V and 4 bases from J; bases unmatched to any gene: 3. The CDR3 DNA reads as TGTGCCAGCACCCGGACTAGCGGCACCGGGGAGCTGTTTTTT. Its translation: CASTRTSGTGELFF.

The genes are TRBV6-5 and TRBJ1-3; perhaps TRBD1 as D (6 bases). V lost 3 bases to trimming and J lost 8 bases, with 8 bases between them. The CDR3 has 12 amino acids. From germline, CDR1 is MNHEY and CDR2 SVGAGI. CDR3 amino acids: CASSYSGDTIYF. In DNA form, the CDR3 reads TGTGCCAGCAGTTATTCAGGGGACACCATATATTTT.

This clone has only a few counts. The chain recombines TRBV24-1 with TRBJ2-1; D is unresolved. V was shortened by 10 bases and J by 7 bases, with 10 bases between the two germline ends. From germline, CDR1 is KGHDR and CDR2 SFDVKD. The CDR3 is made up of 11 amino acids. CDR3 protein: CATYKINEQFF. In DNA form, the CDR3 reads TGTGCCACGTACAAAATTAATGAGCAGTTCTTC.

This chain links TRBV9 with TRBJ1-5; maybe TRBD1 (6 bases). This CDR3 contains 13 residues. With 3 bases removed from V and 6 bases from J, the gap between germline ends came to 10 bases. Germline CDR1 is SGDLS and CDR2 is YYNGEE. CDR3 protein: CASSEGELQPQHF. In DNA form, the CDR3 reads TGTGCCAGCAGCGAGGGGGAGCTTCAGCCCCAGCATTTT.

This clone was counted a single time. The rearrangement uses TRBV4-2 and TRBJ1-1; D call uncertain. CDR3 length equals 15 residues. With 4 bases removed from V and 7 bases from J, the gap between germline ends came to 19 bases. Germline V lookup: CDR1 LGHNA, CDR2 YNFKEQ. In nucleotides, the CDR3 is TGTGCCAGCAGCCTACCCTCGTTTCCGCGGAGTGAAGCTTTCTTT. Translation: CASSLPSFPRSEAFF.

In DNA, the CDR3 is TGTGCCACCAGTCCGGGGGGGCAGAACACCGGGGAGCTGTTTTTT. It yields the protein CATSPGGQNTGELFF. The rearrangement links TRBV24-1 to TRBJ2-2; 8 positions match TRBD2. The length of the CDR3 is 15 residues. With V trimmed by 6 bases and J by 1 base, 3 bases remained unmatched. The V gene's germline CDR1 is KGHDR and CDR2 SFDVKD.

The chain has TRBV5-4 and TRBJ2-3; 8 bases are shared with TRBD2. In germline, CDR1 is SGHNT, CDR2 YYREEE (reference sequence). This CDR3 contains 16 residues. V was pared by 0 bases and J by 3 bases, with 6 bases of the junction left unmatched. The CDR3 here is CASSLAYGGATDTQYF. CDR3 DNA: TGTGCCAGCAGCTTGGCCTACGGGGGGGCGACAGATACGCAGTATTTT.

This clone is a singleton in its sample. This chain links TRBV9 with TRBJ2-7; D is uncertain. V lost 5 bases, J lost 11 bases, and 20 bases lay in between. The length of the CDR3 is 13 residues. Germline assignment: CDR1 SGDLS and CDR2 YYNGEE. The DNA of the CDR3 is TGTGCCAGCAGTGGAAGAGGCATCCCTAAAAAGTACTTC. Amino acid sequence: CASSGRGIPKKYF.

The rearrangement uses TRBV5-1 and TRBJ1-1; D may be TRBD1 (6 bases). The CDR3 is 14 residues long. Germline CDR1 reads SGHRS; CDR2 reads YFSETQ. V was cut by 0 bases and J by 5 bases, with 11 bases left in between. The chain's CDR3 is CASSLAGDGTEAFF. DNA of the CDR3: TGCGCCAGCAGCTTGGCAGGGGATGGGACTGAAGCTTTCTTT.

V usage is TRBV18 and J usage is TRBJ1-2; no clear D gene. CDR1 and CDR2 from the germline V gene are KGHSH and LQKENI. V was clipped by 5 bases and J by 4 bases, with 11 bases between them. The CDR3 runs to 13 residues. The CDR3 sequence: CASSATLGYGYTF. The CDR3, as DNA: TGTGCCAGCTCAGCGACATTGGGCTATGGCTACACCTTC.

This clone has a single count. The chain recombines TRBV23-1 with TRBJ1-4; D possibly corresponds to TRBD1 (5 bases). TRBV23-1 counts as an open reading frame of uncertain function. The CDR3 totals 16 residues. V was trimmed by 3 bases and J by 7 bases, leaving 18 bases between them. For the CDR3, the DNA is TGCGCCAGCAGTCAGCGCCGGGGGGGGGAAGGTGAAAAACTGTTTTTT. It specifies CASSQRRGGEGEKLFF.

This chain connects TRBV5-1 to TRBJ2-1; 7 positions match TRBD1. The V segment lost 4 bases and the J segment 6 bases; nucleotides outside the gene matches: 10. The CDR3 runs 15 residues. Germline V gene sequence: CDR1 SGHRS, CDR2 YFSETQ. The CDR3 nucleotides are TGCGCCAGCAGCACCTCCCCCGGGACAGCCAATGAGCAGTTCTTC. Translated: CASSTSPGTANEQFF. The full variable domain, in which reference TRBV5-1 and TRBJ2-1 provide the parts outside the CDR3, is KAGVTQTPRYLIKTRGQQVTLSCSPISGHRSVSWYQQTPGQGLQFLFEYFSETQRNKGNFPGRFSGRQFSNSRSEMNVSTLELGDSALYLCASSTSPGTANEQFFGPGTRLTVL.